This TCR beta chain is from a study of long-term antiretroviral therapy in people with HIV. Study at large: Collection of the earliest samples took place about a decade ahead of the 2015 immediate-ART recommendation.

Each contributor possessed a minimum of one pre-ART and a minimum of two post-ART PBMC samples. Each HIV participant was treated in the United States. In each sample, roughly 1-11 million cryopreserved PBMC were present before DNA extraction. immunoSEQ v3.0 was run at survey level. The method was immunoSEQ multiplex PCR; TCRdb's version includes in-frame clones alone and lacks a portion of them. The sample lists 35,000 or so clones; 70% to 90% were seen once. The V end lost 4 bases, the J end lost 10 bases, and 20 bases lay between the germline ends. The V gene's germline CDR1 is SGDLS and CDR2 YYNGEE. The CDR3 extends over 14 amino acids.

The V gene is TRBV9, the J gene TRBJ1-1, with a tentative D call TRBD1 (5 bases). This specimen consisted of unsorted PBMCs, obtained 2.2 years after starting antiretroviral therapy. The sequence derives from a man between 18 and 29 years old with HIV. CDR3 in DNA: TGTGCCAGCAGCCGTGGGGGAGGGGCGGAAGGAGCTTTCTTT. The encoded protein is CASSRGGGAEGAFF.